This record covers a single T cell receptor (beta chain). The data are from a study of blood T cell repertoires in COVID-19. As for the study in general: PBMCs, B-cell-depleted T cells, or T cells were the source of the cDNA or gDNA that made up the material.

Sequencing used immunoSEQ multiplex PCR; TCRdb keeps in-frame clones, though not all of them. The sample yields 150,000 to 200,000 clones, over 90% seen once. CDR3 length: 14 residues. Trimming left V 7 bases short and J 0 bases short, with 7 bases between. The germline V gene encodes CDR1 MNHEY and CDR2 SVGAGI. The receptor's source is a woman aged 60-70 years with COVID-19, enrolled during active disease. This sequence joins TRBV6-5 and TRBJ1-6; D remains unclear. The sample taken for sequencing was peripheral blood. The CDR3 region has the DNA TGTGCCAGCACTCTGAGCTCCTATAATTCACCCCTCCACTTT. This gives the protein CASTLSSYNSPLHF.